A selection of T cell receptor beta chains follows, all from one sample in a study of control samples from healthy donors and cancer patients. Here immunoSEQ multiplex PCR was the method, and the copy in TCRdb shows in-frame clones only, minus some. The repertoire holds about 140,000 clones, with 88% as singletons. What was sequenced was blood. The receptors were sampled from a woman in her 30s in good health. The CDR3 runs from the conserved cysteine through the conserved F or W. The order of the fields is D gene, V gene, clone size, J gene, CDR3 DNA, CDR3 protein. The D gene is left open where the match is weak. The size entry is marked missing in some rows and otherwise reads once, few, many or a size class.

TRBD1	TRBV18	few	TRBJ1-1	TGTGCCAGCTCATTGGCAAACAGGGGCGACACTGAAGCTTTCTTT	CASSLANRGDTEAFF
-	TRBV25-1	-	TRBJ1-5	TGTGCCAGCAGTAATTCAAGGGGGAAGCCCCAGCATTTT	CASSNSRGKPQHF
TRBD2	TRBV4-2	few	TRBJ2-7	TGTGCCAGCAGCCAAGCCGTAGCACTAGCGACCTCCTTTGATGGCGAGCAGTACTTC	CASSQAVALATSFDGEQYF
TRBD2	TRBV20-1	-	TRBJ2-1	TGCAGTGCTAGTGGCGGGAGGAGGAACAATGAGCAGTTCTTC	CSASGGRRNNEQFF
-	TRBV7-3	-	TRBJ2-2	TGTGCCAGCAGCTTAGGTACCGGGGAGCTGTTTTTT	CASSLGTGELFF
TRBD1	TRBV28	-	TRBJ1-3	TGTGCCAGCAGCCGGGGACAGGGGTTGGGCACCATATATTTT	CASSRGQGLGTIYF
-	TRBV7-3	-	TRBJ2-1	TGTGCCAGCAGTCCAGGGGAGGCCTACAATGAGCAGTTCTTC	CASSPGEAYNEQFF
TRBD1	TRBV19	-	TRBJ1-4	TGTGCCAGTAGTCCTGGACAGGGATACGAAAAACTGTTTTTT	CASSPGQGYEKLFF
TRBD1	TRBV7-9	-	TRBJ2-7	TGTGCCAGCAGCTTAGCGAGCGGACAGGGCCGCTACGAGCAGTACTTC	CASSLASGQGRYEQYF
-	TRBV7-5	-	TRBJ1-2	TGTGTCAGAAGCTTAGATACAGTTGGTGGCTACACCTTC	CVRSLDTVGGYTF
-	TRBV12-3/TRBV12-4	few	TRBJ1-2	TGTGCCAGCAATCCTTTAACCAACTATGGCTACACCTTC	CASNPLTNYGYTF
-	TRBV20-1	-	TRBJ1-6	TGCAGTGCTAGTGGGCCAGTTAATTCACCCCTCCACTTT	CSASGPVNSPLHF
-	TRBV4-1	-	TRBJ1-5	TGCGCCAGCAGCCCCGTGGACATAATATCATATCAGCCCCAGCATTTT	CASSPVDIISYQPQHF
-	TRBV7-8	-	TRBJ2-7	TGTGCCAGCAGCTTAGTTTGGGACCGGCATCCCGAGCAGTACTTC	CASSLVWDRHPEQYF
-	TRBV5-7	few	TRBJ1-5	TGTGCCAGCAGTGGGGGATATAGCAATCAGCCCCAGCATTTT	CASSGGYSNQPQHF